Listed here is a single T cell receptor beta chain. In the original analysis: Quantification of nucleated cells was approximated via reference gene primer amplification. TCRdb's copy holds only in-frame clones and misses some; the assay was immunoSEQ multiplex PCR. The D gene and trimming were derived from the DNA, and the V and J assignments and clone size from that table. The sample includes 430,000 or so clones, approximately 91% of them seen just once. The data are from a study of blood T cell repertoires in COVID-19. Study as a whole: The United States, Italy and Spain provided the acute and convalescent COVID-19 samples.

The study recruited people aged roughly 18 to 95 years across about 25 US areas. A case of COVID-19 had been met by exposed participants within 2 weeks before study entry. CDR1 and CDR2 (germline): LNHDA, SQIVND (reference sequence). The V gene lost 3 bases and the J gene lost 9 bases, with 14 bases spanning the gap. This CDR3 is 13 amino acids long. This clonotype originated in a woman aged 18-29 years who had been exposed to COVID-19. The gene calls are TRBV19 and TRBJ1-2; D is possibly TRBD1 (5 bases). Sequencing input: PBMCs or T cells enriched from blood (not recorded which). CDR3 sequence (DNA): TGTGCCAGTAGTATTGCGGGGGACGGGCGCTACACCTTC. It translates to CASSIAGDGRYTF.